This T cell receptor beta chain was captured by sequencing in a study of blood T cell repertoires in COVID-19. Study as a whole: Some COVID-19 samples were acute and others convalescent; all came from the United States, Italy and Spain.

Clones were sequenced by immunoSEQ multiplex PCR, and TCRdb holds only the in-frame ones, with some missing. Here the sample spans roughly 290,000 clones, 75% to 90% being singletons. Across roughly 25 US areas, participants ranged in age from about 18 to 100 years. The CDR3 is 16 amino acids. Trimming removed 4 bases at V and 4 bases at J, with 18 bases between. Germline assignment: CDR1 SGHTA and CDR2 FQGNSA. What was sequenced was PBMCs or T cells enriched from blood (not recorded which). The chain has TRBV7-2 and TRBJ2-3; D uncertain. This clonotype originated in a woman aged 30 to 39 who had recovered from COVID-19. The CDR3 sequence: CASSSKPIVNADTQYF. The CDR3 nucleotides read TGTGCCAGCAGCTCAAAACCAATAGTGAACGCAGATACGCAGTATTTT.